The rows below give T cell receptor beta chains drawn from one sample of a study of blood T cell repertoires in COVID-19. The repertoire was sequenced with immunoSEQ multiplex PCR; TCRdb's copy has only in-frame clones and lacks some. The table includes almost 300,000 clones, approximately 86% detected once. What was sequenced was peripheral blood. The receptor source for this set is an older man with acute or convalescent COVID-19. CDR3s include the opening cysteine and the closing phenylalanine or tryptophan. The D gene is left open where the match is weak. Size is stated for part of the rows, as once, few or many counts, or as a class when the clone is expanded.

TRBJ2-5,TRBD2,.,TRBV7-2,TGTGCCAGCAGCTTTTGGACTAGCGATCGGGAGACCCAGTACTTC,CASSFWTSDRETQYF
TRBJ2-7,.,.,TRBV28,TGTGCCAGCAGTCCCCCGACTTTAACCTACGAGCAGTACTTC,CASSPPTLTYEQYF
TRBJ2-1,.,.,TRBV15,TGTGCCACCAGCAGAGATTTGCGGAACGAGCAGTTCTTC,CATSRDLRNEQFF
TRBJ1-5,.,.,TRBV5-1,TGCGCCAGCAGCTTAGGAGGGGGCAATCAGCCCCAGCATTTT,CASSLGGGNQPQHF
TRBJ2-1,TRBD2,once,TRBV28,TGTGCCAGCAGTTATAGCGGGGGACTAGAGCAGTTCTTC,CASSYSGGLEQFF
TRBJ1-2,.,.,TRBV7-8,TGTGCCAGCAGCTTAGCCAGGGTAGCTGGCTACACCTTC,CASSLARVAGYTF
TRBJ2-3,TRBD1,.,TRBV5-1,TGCGCCAGCAGTTCTTACAGGGGCAGTAGGGCGGATACGCAGTATTTT,CASSSYRGSRADTQYF
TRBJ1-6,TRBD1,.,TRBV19,TGTGCCAGTAGCTTGGGACAGGTGAATTCACCCCTCCACTTT,CASSLGQVNSPLHF
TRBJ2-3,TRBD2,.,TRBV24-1,TGTGCCACCAGTGTAGCGGGGAGCACAGATACGCAGTATTTT,CATSVAGSTDTQYF
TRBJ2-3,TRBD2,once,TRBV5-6,TGTGCCAGCAGCTTAGGACTAGCGGGGGGGCAGGCAGATACGCAGTATTTT,CASSLGLAGGQADTQYF
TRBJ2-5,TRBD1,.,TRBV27,TGTGCCAGCAGCGTGAGAGGGACAGCCCAAGAGACCCAGTACTTC,CASSVRGTAQETQYF
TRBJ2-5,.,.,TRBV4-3,TGCGCCAGCAGCCAAGATAATCGGGAGACCCAGTACTTC,CASSQDNRETQYF
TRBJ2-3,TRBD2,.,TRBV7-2,TGTGCCAGCAGCTTAGGTAGCGGGGGGTCTGGAGATACGCAGTATTTT,CASSLGSGGSGDTQYF
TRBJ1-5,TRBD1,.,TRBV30,TGTGCCTACCAGGGACAGGAGGGTCAGCCCCAGCATTTT,CAYQGQEGQPQHF
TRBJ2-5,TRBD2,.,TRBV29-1,TGCAGCGTTGAAGGACTAGCGGGAGGGTCAAAGACCCAGTACTTC,CSVEGLAGGSKTQYF
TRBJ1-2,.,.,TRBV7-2,TGTGCCAGCAGCGCCGCCCTCTATGCTAACTATGGCTACACCTTC,CASSAALYANYGYTF
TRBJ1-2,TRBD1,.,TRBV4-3,TGCGCCAGCAGCCAAGAAGCGGACAGGCCTGGGGGCTACACCTTC,CASSQEADRPGGYTF
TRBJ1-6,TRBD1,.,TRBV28,TGTGCCAGCAGTCTGGCGACAGGGGGCGGTTCACCCCTCCACTTT,CASSLATGGGSPLHF
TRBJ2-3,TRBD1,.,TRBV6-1,TGTGCCAGCAGTGGGCCCGGACAGGTTGGATCAGATACGCAGTATTTT,CASSGPGQVGSDTQYF
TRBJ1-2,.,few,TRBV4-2,TGTGCCAGCAGCCTTGAGGCAGGGAACTATGGCTACACCTTC,CASSLEAGNYGYTF
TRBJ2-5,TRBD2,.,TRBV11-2,TGTGCCAGCAGCCCGACGGCGGGGGGCTGGGAGACCCAGTACTTC,CASSPTAGGWETQYF
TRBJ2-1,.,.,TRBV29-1,TGCAGCGTTGAATTAGACAGCTCCTACAATGAGCAGTTCTTC,CSVELDSSYNEQFF
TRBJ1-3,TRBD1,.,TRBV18,TGTGCCAGCTCACCGTTCGGGCAGGGGGCTGGAAACACCATATATTTT,CASSPFGQGAGNTIYF
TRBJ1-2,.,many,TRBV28,TGTGCCAGCAGTTTCATCAGGGGCTGGGGCTATGGCTACACCTTC,CASSFIRGWGYGYTF
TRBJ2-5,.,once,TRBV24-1,TGTGCCACCAGTGATTCCAGGGGGGCCGGAGTGACCCAGTACTTC,CATSDSRGAGVTQYF
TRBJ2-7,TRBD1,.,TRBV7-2,TGTGCCAGCAGCTTTCTCGGACAGGGAATCTACGAGCAGTACTTC,CASSFLGQGIYEQYF
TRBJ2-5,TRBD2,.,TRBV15,TGTGCCACTACCCGGGGGGGGGAAGAGACCCAGTACTTC,CATTRGGEETQYF
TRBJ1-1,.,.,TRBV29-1,TGCAGCGTCCAGGGGATTGAGGCTTTGGGAGCTTTCTTT,CSVQGIEALGAFF
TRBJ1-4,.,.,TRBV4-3,TGCGCCAGCAGCCAAGATCTGGCAGCAACTAATGAAAAACTGTTTTTT,CASSQDLAATNEKLFF
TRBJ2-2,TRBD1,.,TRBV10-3,TGTGCCATCAGTGCCGACAGGGACACCGGGGAGCTGTTTTTT,CAISADRDTGELFF
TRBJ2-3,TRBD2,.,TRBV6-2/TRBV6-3,TGTGCCAGCAGTTACTCGATAGGTCGGGGGGGGGCAGATACGCAGTATTTT,CASSYSIGRGGADTQYF
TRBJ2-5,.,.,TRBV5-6,TGTGCCAGCAGCGAACAGGAGACCCAGTACTTC,CASSEQETQYF
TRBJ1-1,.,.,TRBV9,TGTGCCAGCAGCCCTCACAGGGATATGAACACTGAAGCTTTCTTT,CASSPHRDMNTEAFF
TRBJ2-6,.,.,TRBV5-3,TGTGCCAGAAGCTTGGGAACAGGAAGCCCTGGGGCCAACGTCCTGACTTTC,CARSLGTGSPGANVLTF
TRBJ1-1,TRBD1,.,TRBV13,TGTGCCAGCAGCCGGGGACAGATGAACACTGAAGCTTTCTTT,CASSRGQMNTEAFF
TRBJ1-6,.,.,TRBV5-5,TGTGCCAGCAGCACCAATATTCACGGTTCACCCCTCCACTTT,CASSTNIHGSPLHF
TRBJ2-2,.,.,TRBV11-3,TGTGCCAGCAGCCTCAACGCGGGGGCGGGCACCGGGGAGCTGTTTTTT,CASSLNAGAGTGELFF
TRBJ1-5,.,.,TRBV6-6,TGTGCCAGCAGTTACTCCGGCGGGCGCCAGCCCCAGCATTTT,CASSYSGGRQPQHF
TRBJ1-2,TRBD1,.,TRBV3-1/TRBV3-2,TGTGCCAGCTCCCCGGCGGGACAGGGTCTGCATGGCTACACCTTC,CASSPAGQGLHGYTF
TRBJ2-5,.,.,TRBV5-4,TGTGCCAGCAGCGGATCCTTAGCGGAACAAGAGACCCAGTACTTC,CASSGSLAEQETQYF
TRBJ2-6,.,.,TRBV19,TGTGCCAGTAGTATTGCAGGCAACTCTGGGGCCAACGTCCTGACTTTC,CASSIAGNSGANVLTF
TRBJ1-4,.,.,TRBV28,TGTGCCATAGGGGCAGGGGCGGCTGAAAAACTGTTTTTT,CAIGAGAAEKLFF
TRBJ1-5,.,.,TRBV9,TGTGCCAGCAGCTCTGACAGCGCTAGCAATCAGCCCCAGCATTTT,CASSSDSASNQPQHF
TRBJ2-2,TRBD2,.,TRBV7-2,TGTGCCAGCAGTCGCGGACTAGCGGGGGGGTCCGGGGAGCTGTTTTTT,CASSRGLAGGSGELFF
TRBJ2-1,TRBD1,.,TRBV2,TGTGCCAGCAGACGAGGACAGGTCTCCTACAATGAGCAGTTCTTC,CASRRGQVSYNEQFF
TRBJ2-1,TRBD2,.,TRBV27,TGTGCCAGCAGTTCACTAAGTTGGGGCTTGGGACTAGCGGGAGAGGGTGGAGTTGAGCAGTTCTTC,CASSSLSWGLGLAGEGGVEQFF
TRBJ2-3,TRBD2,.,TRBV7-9,TGTGCCAGCAGCTTGGGAGGACTAGCGGGAGGCACAGATACGCAGTATTTT,CASSLGGLAGGTDTQYF
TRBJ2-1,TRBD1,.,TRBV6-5,TGTGCCAGCAGTAGGGACAGGGCCTACAATGAGCAGTTCTTC,CASSRDRAYNEQFF
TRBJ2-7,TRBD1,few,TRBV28,TGTGCCAGCAGTCCAGGGGGACAGGGGCGGTACGAGCAGTACTTC,CASSPGGQGRYEQYF
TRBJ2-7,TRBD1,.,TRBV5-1,TGCGCCAGCAGCTTAACGGGGACAGGGTCGGGCTACGAGCAGTACTTC,CASSLTGTGSGYEQYF
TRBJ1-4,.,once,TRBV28,TGTGCCAGCAGTTTATTCCAGGGCGCAACTAATGAAAAACTGTTTTTT,CASSLFQGATNEKLFF
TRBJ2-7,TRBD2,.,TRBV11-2,TGTGCCAGCAGCTTAGCTCCCGGGGGGATCTACGAGCAGTACTTC,CASSLAPGGIYEQYF